The 7 T cell receptor beta chains in this list originate from one sample, sequenced in a study of regulatory dendritic cells for organ transplantation. Sequenced by immunoSEQ multiplex PCR; TCRdb stores in-frame clones only, minus some. The sample holds tens of thousands of clones, 82% seen once. Material: naive CD8+ T cells from blood. The subset denotes: CD45RA+ naive T cells. The receptors shown here come from a human donor in good health.

V usage is TRBV4-1 and J usage is TRBJ2-5; 7 nucleotides agree with TRBD1. The CDR3 is 15 amino acids. Germline CDR1 and CDR2: MGHRA and YSYEKL. V trimming: 4 bases; J trimming: 5 bases; junction bases outside the gene matches: 10. CDR3 sequence (DNA): TGCGCCAGCAGCCCCAGGGGGAGCGGCGGGGAGACCCAGTACTTC. This codes for CASSPRGSGGETQYF.

Remarks on this clone: This likely comes from a read error, as the CDR3 has no conserved phenylalanine or tryptophan at its end. The DNA is omitted, as the CDR3 cannot be located on it reliably, and the CDR3 follows TCRdb's listing. This sample also contains other DNA sequences that code for the same CDR3. This chain links TRBV7-9 with TRBJ2-7; the tabulated D call, TRBD1, remains unverified against the DNA. The CDR3 is made up of 12 amino acids, end residues included. Germline loops: CDR1 SEHNR, CDR2 FQNEAQ (reference sequence). The CDR3 loop is CASSIEDRAQTL.

CDR3: CASSLEQASREKLFF. DNA for the CDR3: TGTGCCAGCAGCTTAGAGCAGGCCTCTCGTGAAAAACTGTTTTTT. This chain joins TRBV7-6 and TRBJ1-4; D is uncertain. The CDR3 contains 15 residues. The germline gives CDR1 SGHVS, CDR2 FNYEAQ. V lost 1 base to trimming and J lost 7 bases, with 13 bases between them.

The V call is TRBV6-5, the J call TRBJ1-4, with D possibly TRBD1 on 5 matching bases. Trimming took 2 bases from V and 3 from J, leaving 10 bases between them. This CDR3 region has 15 residues. In germline, CDR1 is MNHEY, CDR2 SVGAGI. CDR3 amino acids: CASSYRQPSNEKLFF. Here the CDR3 DNA reads TGTGCCAGCAGTTACCGACAGCCGTCTAATGAAAAACTGTTTTTT.

The chain carries TRBV25-1 and TRBJ2-7; D is perhaps TRBD2 (5 bases). This CDR3 is 13 amino acids long. The V end was cut by 6 bases, the J end by 3 bases, with 12 bases between. Germline values: CDR1 MGHDK, CDR2 SYGVNS. In DNA, the CDR3 is TGTGCCAGCAGAAATTCGGGAAGCTACGAGCAGTACTTC. This translates into CASRNSGSYEQYF.

This chain uses TRBV13 with TRBJ2-1, with D uncertain. Trimming removed 4 bases from V and 0 bases from J, with 10 bases in between. The CDR3 is made up of 15 amino acids. CDR1 PRHDT and CDR2 FYEKMQ come from the germline V gene (reference sequence). The CDR3 DNA sequence: TGTGCCAGCAGCTCCTACTGGAGCTCCTACAATGAGCAGTTCTTC. This codes for CASSSYWSSYNEQFF.

The count of this clone is one. This sequence joins TRBV4-3 and TRBJ2-7; possible D gene TRBD1, 6 bases. The CDR3 is 13 amino acids. Trimming took off 1 base at V and 7 bases at J, with 11 bases between the two ends. CDR1 and CDR2 (germline): LGHNA, YSLEER. In DNA form, the CDR3 reads TGCGCCAGCAGCCAAGTGAGGGGGACAGAGCAGTACTTC. Residues: CASSQVRGTEQYF.